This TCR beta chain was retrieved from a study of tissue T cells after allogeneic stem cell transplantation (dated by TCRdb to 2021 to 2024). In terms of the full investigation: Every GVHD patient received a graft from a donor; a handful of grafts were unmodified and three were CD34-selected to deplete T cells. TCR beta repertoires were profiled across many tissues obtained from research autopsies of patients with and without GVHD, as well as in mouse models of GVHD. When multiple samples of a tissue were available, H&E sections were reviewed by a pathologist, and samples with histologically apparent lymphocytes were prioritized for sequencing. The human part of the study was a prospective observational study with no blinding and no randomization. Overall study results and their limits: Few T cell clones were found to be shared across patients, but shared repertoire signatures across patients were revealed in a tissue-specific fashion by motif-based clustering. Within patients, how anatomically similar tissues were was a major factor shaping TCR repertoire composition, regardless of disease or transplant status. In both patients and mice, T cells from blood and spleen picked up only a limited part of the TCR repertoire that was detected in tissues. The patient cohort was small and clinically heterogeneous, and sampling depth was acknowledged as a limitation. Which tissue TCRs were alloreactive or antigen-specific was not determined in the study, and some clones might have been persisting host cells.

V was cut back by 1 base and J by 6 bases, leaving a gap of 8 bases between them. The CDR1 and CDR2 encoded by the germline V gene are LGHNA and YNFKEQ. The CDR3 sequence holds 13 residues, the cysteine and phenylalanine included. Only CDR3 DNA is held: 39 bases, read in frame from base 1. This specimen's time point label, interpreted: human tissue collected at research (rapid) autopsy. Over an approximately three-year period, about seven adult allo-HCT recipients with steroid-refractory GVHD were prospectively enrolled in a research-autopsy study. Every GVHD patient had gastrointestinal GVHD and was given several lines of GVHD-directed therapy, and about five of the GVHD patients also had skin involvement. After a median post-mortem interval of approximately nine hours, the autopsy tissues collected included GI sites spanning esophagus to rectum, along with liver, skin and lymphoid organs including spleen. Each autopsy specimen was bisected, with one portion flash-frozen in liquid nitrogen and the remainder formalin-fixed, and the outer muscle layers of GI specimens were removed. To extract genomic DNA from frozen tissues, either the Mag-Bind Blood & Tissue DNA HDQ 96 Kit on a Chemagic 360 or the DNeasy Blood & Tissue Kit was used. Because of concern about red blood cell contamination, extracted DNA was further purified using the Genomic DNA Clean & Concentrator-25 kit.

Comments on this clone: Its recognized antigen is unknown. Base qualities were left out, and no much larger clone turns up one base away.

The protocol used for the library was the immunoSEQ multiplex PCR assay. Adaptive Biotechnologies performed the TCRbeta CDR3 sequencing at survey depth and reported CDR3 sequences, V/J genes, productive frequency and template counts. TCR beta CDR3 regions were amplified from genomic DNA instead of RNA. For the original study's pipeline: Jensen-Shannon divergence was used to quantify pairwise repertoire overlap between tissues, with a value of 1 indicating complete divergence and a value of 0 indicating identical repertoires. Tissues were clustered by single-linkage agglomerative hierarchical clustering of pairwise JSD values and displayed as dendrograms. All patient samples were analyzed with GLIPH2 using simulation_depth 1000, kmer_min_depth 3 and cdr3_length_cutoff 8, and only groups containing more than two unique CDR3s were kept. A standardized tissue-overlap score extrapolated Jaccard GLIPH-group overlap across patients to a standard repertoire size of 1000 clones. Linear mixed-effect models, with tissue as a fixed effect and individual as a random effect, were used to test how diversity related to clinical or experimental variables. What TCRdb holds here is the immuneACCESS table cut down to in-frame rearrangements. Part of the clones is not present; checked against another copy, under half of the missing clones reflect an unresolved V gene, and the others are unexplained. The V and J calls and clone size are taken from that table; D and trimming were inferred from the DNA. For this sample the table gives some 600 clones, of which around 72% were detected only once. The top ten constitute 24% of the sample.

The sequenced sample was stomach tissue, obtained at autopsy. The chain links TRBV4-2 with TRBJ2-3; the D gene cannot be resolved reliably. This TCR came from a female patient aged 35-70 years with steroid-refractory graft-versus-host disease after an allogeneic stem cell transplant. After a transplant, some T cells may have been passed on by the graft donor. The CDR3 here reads CASSQGDVDTQYF. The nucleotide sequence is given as TGTGCCAGCAGCCAAGGTGACGTGGATACGCAGTATTTT.